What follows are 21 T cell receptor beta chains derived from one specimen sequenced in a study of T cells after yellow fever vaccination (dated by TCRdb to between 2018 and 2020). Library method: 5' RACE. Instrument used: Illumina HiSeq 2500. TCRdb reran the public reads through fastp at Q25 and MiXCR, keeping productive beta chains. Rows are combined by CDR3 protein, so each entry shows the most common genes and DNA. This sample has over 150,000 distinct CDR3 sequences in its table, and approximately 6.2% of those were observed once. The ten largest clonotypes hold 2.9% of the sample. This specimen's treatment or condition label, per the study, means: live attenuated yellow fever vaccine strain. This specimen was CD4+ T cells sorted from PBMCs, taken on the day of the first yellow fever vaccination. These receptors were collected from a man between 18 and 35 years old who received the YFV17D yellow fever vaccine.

CDR3 bases: TGTGCCAGCAGCTTAATGGGGGCACTGAACACTGAAGCTTTCTTT. It translates to CASSLMGALNTEAFF. This chain joins TRBV7-9 and TRBJ1-1, with D possibly TRBD1 on 6 matching bases. Trimming removed 2 bases at V and 0 bases at J, with 10 bases between. The CDR3 runs 15 residues. The germline gives CDR1 SEHNR, CDR2 FQNEAQ (reference sequence). Complete variable domain (other parts from reference TRBV7-9 and TRBJ1-1): DTGVSQNPRHKITKRGQNVTFRCDPISEHNRLYWYRQTLGQGPEFLTYFQNEAQLEKSRLLSDRFSAERPKGSFSTLEIQRTEQGDSAMYLCASSLMGALNTEAFFGQGTRLTVV.

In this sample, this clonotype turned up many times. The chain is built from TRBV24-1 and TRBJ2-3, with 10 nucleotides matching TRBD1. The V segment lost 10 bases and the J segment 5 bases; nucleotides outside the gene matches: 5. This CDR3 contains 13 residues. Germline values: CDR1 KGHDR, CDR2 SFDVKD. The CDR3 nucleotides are TGTGCCACTAAGACAGGGGGCGGAGATACGCAGTATTTT. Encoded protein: CATKTGGGDTQYF.

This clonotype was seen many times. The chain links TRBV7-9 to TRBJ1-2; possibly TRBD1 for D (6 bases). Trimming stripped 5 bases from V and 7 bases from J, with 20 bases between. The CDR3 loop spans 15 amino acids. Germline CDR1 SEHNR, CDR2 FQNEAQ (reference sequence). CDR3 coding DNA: TGTGCCAGCAGCCATCAAGCACAGGGATGGAGTGGCTACACCTTC. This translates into CASSHQAQGWSGYTF.

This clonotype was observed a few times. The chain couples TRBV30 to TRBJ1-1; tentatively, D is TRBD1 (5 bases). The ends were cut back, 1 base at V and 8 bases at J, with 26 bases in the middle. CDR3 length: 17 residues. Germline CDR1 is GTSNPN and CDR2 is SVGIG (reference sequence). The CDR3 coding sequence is TGTGCCTGGAGTGGAGGTTTATTTGGGGGTCCTTTATTAGAAGCTTTCTTT. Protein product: CAWSGGLFGGPLLEAFF.

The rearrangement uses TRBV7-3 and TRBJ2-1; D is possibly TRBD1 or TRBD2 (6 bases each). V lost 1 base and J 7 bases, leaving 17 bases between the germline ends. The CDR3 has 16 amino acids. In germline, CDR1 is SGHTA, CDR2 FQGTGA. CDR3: CASSLMMSGAGNEQFF. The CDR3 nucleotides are TGTGCCAGCAGCTTAATGATGTCGGGGGCCGGGAATGAGCAGTTCTTC. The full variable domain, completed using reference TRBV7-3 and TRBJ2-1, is GAGVSQTPSNKVTEKGKYVELRCDPISGHTALYWYRQSLGQGPEFLIYFQGTGAADDSGLPNDRFFAVRPEGSVSTLKIQRTERGDSAVYLCASSLMMSGAGNEQFFGPGTRLTVL.

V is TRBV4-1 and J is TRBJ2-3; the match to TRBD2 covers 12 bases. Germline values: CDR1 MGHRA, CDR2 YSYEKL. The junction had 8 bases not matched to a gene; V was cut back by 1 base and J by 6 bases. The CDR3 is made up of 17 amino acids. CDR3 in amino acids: CASSQGPSGGAGDTQYF. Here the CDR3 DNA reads TGCGCCAGCAGCCAAGGGCCTAGCGGGGGGGCCGGGGATACGCAGTATTTT.

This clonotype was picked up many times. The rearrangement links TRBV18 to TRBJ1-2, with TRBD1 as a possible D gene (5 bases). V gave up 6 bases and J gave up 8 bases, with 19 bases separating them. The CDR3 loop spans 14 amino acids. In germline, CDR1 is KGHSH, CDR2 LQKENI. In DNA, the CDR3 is TGTGCCAGCTCCCCCTCCGCGGGGGAGGGGGGCTACACCTTC. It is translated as CASSPSAGEGGYTF.

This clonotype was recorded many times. CDR3 sequence: CASTQGAIITDTQYF. CDR3 nucleotides: TGCGCCAGCACCCAGGGGGCGATAATAACAGATACGCAGTATTTT. The V and J genes are TRBV4-1 and TRBJ2-3; 8 bases align to TRBD1. The CDR3 is made up of 15 amino acids. Germline V gene data show CDR1 as MGHRA and CDR2 as YSYEKL. The J segment lost 3 bases and the V segment lost 7 bases, leaving 9 bases of the junction unmatched.

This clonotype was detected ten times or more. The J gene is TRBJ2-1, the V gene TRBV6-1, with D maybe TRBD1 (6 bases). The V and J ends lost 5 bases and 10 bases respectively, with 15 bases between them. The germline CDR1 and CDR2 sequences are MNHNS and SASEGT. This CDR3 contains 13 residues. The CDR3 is CASSPTRGLEQFF. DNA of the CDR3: TGTGCCAGCAGTCCCACCAGGGGCTTGGAGCAGTTCTTC.

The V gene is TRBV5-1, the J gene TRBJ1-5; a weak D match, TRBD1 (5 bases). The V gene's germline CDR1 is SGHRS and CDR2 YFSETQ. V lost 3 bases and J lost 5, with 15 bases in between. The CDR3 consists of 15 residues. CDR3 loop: CASSYGGESYQPQHF. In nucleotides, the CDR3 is TGCGCCAGCAGCTATGGGGGGGAGAGTTATCAGCCCCAGCATTTT. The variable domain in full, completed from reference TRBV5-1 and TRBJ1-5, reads KAGVTQTPRYLIKTRGQQVTLSCSPISGHRSVSWYQQTPGQGLQFLFEYFSETQRNKGNFPGRFSGRQFSNSRSEMNVSTLELGDSALYLCASSYGGESYQPQHFGDGTRLSIL.

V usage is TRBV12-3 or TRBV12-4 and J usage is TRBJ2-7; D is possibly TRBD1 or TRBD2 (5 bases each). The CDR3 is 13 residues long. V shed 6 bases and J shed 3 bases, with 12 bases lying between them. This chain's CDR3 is CASRRDGYYEQYF. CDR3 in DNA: TGTGCCAGCAGAAGGGACGGATACTACGAGCAGTACTTC.

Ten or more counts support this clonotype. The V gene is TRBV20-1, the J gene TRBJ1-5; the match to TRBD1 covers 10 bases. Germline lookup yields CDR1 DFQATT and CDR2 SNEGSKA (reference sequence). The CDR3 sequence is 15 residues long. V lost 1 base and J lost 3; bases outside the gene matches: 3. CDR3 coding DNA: TGCAGTGCTAGAGCCGGGACAGGGGTCAATCAGCCCCAGCATTTT. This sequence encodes CSARAGTGVNQPQHF.

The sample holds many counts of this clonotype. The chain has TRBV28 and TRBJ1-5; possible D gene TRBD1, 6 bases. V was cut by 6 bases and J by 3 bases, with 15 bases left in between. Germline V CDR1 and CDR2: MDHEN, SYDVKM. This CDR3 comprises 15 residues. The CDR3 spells CASSGQGIDNQPQHF. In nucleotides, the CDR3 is TGTGCCAGCAGCGGGCAGGGGATAGACAATCAGCCCCAGCATTTT.

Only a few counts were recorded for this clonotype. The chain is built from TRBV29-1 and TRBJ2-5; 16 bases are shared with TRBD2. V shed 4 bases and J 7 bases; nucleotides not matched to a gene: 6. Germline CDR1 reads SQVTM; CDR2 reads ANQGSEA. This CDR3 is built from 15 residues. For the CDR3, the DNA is TGCAGCGTTGCCGGGACTAGCGGGGGGGATGCGACCCAGTACTTC. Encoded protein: CSVAGTSGGDATQYF.

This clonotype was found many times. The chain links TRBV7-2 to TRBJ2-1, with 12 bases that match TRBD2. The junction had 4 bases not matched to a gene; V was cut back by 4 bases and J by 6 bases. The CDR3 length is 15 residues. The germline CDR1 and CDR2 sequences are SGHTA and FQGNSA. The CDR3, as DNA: TGTGCCAGCAGCTGGACTAGCGGGGTGTCCAATGAGCAGTTCTTC. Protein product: CASSWTSGVSNEQFF.

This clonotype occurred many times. The chain's CDR3 is CATSARGDGSYF. DNA of the CDR3: TGTGCCACCAGTGCCCGGGGCGACGGTTCGTATTTT. The chain carries TRBV24-1 and TRBJ2-3, with D tentatively TRBD1 or TRBD2 (5 bases each). The CDR3 runs to 12 residues. Trimming stripped 5 bases from V and 14 bases from J, with 16 bases between. Germline V gene data show CDR1 as KGHDR and CDR2 as SFDVKD.

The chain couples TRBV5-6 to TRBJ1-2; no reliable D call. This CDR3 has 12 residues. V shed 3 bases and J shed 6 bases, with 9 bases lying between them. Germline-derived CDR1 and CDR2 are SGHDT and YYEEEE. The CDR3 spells CASSSGRDGYTF. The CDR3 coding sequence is TGTGCCAGCAGCTCAGGACGGGATGGCTACACCTTC.

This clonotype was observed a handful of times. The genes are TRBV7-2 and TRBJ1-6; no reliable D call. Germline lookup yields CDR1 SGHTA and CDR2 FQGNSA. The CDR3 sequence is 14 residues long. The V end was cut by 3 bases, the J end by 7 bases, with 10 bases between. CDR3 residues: CASSFMEGNSPLHF. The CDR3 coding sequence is TGTGCCAGCAGCTTCATGGAGGGCAATTCACCCCTCCACTTT.

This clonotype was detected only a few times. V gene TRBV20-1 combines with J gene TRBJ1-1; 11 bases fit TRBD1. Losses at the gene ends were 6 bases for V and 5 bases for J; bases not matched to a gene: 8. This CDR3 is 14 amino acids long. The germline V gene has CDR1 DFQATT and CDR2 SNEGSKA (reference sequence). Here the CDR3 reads CSASGTGGRTEAFF. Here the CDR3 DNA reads TGCAGTGCCTCCGGGACAGGGGGGAGGACTGAAGCTTTCTTT.

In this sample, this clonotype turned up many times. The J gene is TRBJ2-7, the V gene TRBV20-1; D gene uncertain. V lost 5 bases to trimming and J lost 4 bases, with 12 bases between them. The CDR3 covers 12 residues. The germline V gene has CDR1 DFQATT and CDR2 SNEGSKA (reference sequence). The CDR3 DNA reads TGCAGTGCTTCCCGGTCGCTTTACGAGCAGTACTTC. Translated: CSASRSLYEQYF.

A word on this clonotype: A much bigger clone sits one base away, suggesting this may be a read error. CDR3 loop: CASSLLQSSTDTQYF. CDR3 nucleotide sequence: TGTGCCAGCAGCTTATTGCAGTCTAGCACAGATACGCAGTATTTT. This rearrangement joins TRBV7-9 to TRBJ2-3; unclear D gene. The V gene lost 2 bases and the J gene lost 0 bases, with 9 bases spanning the gap. The germline gives CDR1 SEHNR, CDR2 FQNEAQ (reference sequence). The CDR3 extends over 15 amino acids.